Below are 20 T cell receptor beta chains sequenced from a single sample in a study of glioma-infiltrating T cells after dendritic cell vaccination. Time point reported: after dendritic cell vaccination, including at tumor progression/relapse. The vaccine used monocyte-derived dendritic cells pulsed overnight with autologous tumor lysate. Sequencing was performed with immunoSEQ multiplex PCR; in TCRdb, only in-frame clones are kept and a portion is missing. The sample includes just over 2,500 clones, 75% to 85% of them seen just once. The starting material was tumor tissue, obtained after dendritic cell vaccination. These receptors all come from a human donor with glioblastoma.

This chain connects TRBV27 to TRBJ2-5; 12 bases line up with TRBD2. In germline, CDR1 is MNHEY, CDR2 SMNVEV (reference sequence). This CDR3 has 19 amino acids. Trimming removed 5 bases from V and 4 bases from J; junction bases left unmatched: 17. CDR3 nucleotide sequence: TGTGCCAGCAGTACGACGACAGGGATGCTAGCGGGAGGGCCAGAGACCCAGTACTTC. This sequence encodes CASSTTTGMLAGGPETQYF.

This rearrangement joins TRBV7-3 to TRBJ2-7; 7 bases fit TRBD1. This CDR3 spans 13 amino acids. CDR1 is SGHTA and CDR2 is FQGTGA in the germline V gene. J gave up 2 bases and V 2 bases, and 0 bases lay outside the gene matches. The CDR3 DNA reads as TGTGCCAGCAGCTTAGGGACAGCCTACGAGCAGTACTTC. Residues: CASSLGTAYEQYF.

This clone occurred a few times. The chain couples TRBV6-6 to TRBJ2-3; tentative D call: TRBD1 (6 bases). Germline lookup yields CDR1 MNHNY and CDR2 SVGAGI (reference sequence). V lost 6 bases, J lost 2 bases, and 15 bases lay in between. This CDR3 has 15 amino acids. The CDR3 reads CASSPIQGYTDTQYF. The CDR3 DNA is TGTGCCAGCAGCCCGATACAGGGATACACAGATACGCAGTATTTT.

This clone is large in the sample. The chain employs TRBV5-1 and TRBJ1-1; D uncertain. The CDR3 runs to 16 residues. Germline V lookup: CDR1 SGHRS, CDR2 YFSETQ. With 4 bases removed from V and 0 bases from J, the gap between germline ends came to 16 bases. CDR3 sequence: CASSLEGLSMNTEAFF. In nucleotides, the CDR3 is TGCGCCAGCAGCCTCGAGGGTCTTTCCATGAACACTGAAGCTTTCTTT.

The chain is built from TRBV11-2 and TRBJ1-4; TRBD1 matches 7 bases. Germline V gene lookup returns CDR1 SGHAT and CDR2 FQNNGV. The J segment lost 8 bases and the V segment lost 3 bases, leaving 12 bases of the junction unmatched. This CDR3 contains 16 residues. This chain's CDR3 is CASSFKGAMSKEKLFF. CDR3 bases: TGTGCCAGCAGCTTTAAGGGGGCAATGTCGAAGGAAAAACTGTTTTTT.

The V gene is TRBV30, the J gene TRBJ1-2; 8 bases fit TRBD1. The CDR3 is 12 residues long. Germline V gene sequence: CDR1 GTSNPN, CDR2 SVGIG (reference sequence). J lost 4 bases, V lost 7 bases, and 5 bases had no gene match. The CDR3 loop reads CAFTQGGYGYTF. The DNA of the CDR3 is TGTGCCTTCACACAGGGGGGCTATGGCTACACCTTC. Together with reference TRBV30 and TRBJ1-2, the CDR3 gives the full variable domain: SQTIHQWPATLVQPVGSPLSLECTVEGTSNPNLYWYRQAAGRGLQLLFYSVGIGQISSEVPQNLSASRPQDRQFILSSKKLLLSDSGFYLCAFTQGGYGYTFGSGTRLTVV.

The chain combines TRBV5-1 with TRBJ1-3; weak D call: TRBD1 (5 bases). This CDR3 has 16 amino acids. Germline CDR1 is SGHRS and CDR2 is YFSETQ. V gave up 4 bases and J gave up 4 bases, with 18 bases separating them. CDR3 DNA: TGCGCCAGCAGCCAAAAAACCCAGGGTTCAGGAAACACCATATATTTT. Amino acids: CASSQKTQGSGNTIYF.

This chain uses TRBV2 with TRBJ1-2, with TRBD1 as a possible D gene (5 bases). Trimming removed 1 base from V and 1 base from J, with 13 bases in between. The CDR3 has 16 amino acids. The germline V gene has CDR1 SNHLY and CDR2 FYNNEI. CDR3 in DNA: TGTGCCAGCAGTGAAGACAGGCCAATGGTTAACTATGGCTACACCTTC. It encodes CASSEDRPMVNYGYTF.

As DNA, the CDR3 is TGTGCCAGCTCACCGAAATGGGGGCGAGCTGGAAACACCATATATTTT. This translates into CASSPKWGRAGNTIYF. The chain links TRBV18 to TRBJ1-3; D possibly corresponds to TRBD1 (6 bases). Germline lookup yields CDR1 KGHSH and CDR2 LQKENI. The V and J ends lost 3 bases and 2 bases respectively, with 14 bases between them. The CDR3 is 16 amino acids.

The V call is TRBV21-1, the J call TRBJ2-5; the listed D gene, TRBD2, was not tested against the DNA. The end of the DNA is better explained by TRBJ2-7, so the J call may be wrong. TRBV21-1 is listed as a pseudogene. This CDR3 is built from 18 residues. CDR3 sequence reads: CASSLPKGLAGEIYEQYF. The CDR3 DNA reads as TGTGCCAGCAGCCTACCCAAGGGACTAGCGGGAGAGATTTACGAGCAGTACTTC.

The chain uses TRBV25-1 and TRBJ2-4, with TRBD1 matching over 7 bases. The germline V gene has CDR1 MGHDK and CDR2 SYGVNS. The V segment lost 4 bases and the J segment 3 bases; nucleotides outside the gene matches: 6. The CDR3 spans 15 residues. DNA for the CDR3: TGTGCCAGCAGTGGACAGGGTTTGGGCAAAAACATTCAGTACTTC. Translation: CASSGQGLGKNIQYF.

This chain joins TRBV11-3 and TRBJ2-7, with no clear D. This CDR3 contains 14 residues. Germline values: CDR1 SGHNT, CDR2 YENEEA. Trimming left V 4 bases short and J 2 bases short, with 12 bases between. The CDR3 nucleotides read TGTGCCAGCAGCTCCCTCAGAAACCCCTACGAGCAGTACTTC. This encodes CASSSLRNPYEQYF.

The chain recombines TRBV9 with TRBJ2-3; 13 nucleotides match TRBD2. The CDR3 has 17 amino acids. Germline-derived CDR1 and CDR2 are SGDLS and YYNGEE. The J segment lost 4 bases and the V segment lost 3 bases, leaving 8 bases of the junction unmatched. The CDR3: CASSGTGLAGLADTQYF. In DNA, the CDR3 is TGTGCCAGCAGCGGTACGGGACTAGCGGGACTCGCAGATACGCAGTATTTT.

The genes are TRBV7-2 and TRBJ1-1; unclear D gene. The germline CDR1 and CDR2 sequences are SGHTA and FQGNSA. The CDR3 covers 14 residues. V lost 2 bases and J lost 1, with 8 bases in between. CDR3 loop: CASSLLQKNTEAFF. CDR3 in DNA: TGTGCCAGCAGCTTACTACAGAAGAACACTGAAGCTTTCTTT. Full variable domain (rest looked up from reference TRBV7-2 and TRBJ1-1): GAGVSQSPSNKVTEKGKDVELRCDPISGHTALYWYRQSLGQGLEFLIYFQGNSAPDKSGLPSDRFSAERTGGSVSTLTIQRTQQEDSAVYLCASSLLQKNTEAFFGQGTRLTVV.

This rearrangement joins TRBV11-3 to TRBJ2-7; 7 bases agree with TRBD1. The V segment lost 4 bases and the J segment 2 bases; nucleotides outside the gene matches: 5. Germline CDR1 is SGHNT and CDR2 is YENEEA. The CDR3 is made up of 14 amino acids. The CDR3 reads CASSSQQGTYEQYF. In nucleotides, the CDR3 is TGTGCCAGCAGCTCACAACAGGGGACCTACGAGCAGTACTTC.

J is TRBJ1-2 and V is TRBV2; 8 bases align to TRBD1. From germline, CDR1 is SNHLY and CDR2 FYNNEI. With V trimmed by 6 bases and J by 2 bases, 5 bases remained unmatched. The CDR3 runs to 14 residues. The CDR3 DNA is TGTGCCAGCAGGGGGACAGGATCAAACTATGGCTACACCTTC. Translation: CASRGTGSNYGYTF.

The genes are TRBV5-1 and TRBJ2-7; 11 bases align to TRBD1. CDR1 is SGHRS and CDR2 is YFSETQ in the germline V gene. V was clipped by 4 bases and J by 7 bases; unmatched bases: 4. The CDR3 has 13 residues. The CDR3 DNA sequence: TGCGCCAGCAGCCTGGGGACAGGGGGTGAGCAGTACTTC. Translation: CASSLGTGGEQYF.

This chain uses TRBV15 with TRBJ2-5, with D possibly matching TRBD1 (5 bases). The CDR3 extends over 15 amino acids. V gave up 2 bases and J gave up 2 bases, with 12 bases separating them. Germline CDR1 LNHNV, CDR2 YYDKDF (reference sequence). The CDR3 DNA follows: TGTGCCACCAGCAGAATATCAGGGCGGCAAGAGACCCAGTACTTC. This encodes CATSRISGRQETQYF.

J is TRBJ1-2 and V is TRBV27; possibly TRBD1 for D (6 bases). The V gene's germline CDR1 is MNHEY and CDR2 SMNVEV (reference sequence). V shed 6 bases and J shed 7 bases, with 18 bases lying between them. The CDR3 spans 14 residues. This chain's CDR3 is CASSPRGNDSGYTF. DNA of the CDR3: TGTGCCAGCAGCCCGAGGGGGAACGACTCTGGCTACACCTTC.

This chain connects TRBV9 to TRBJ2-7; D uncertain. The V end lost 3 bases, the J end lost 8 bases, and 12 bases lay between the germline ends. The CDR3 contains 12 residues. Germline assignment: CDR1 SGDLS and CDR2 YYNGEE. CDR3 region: CASSDDLDKQYF. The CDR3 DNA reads TGTGCCAGCAGCGACGACTTGGATAAGCAGTACTTC.